These 5 T cell receptor beta chains originate from one sample sequenced in a study of regulatory and conventional T cells in RAG deficiency. Profiled with immunoSEQ multiplex PCR; TCRdb holds only in-frame clones, not every one. The sample gives 45,000 or so clones, 75% to 90% of which show up once; about 0.5% is in the top ten. Conventional CD4+ T cells were sorted from blood as CD25-low CD127-high cells. The data also belong to a second study, concerning regulatory T cells. This second report adds: The primer mix had 52 TRBV and 13 TRBJ primers.

The sequencing sample was made of CD4+ effector T cells sorted from blood. These TCRs come from a human donor in good health.

The J gene is TRBJ2-7, the V gene TRBV27; D gene uncertain. Germline CDR1 reads MNHEY; CDR2 reads SMNVEV (reference sequence). The CDR3 spans 15 residues. With 6 bases removed from V and 8 bases from J, the gap between germline ends came to 23 bases. The CDR3 spells CASSLRTRGREQQYF. The CDR3 DNA sequence: TGTGCCAGCAGCCTCAGGACCCGCGGCCGTGAGCAGCAGTACTTC.

V usage is TRBV5-6 and J usage is TRBJ2-7; 8 nucleotides match TRBD2. Trimming at V came to 5 bases and at J to 2 bases, leaving 6 bases not matched to a gene. Germline assignment: CDR1 SGHDT and CDR2 YYEEEE. The CDR3 is 14 residues long. The CDR3 here is CASRGRGATYEQYF. DNA for the CDR3: TGTGCCAGCAGAGGGCGGGGGGCCACCTACGAGCAGTACTTC.

The V call is TRBV6-5, the J call TRBJ1-5; 9 bases line up with TRBD1. The CDR3 totals 13 residues. Trimming cost V 6 bases and J 9 bases; bases outside gene matches: 6. CDR1 MNHEY and CDR2 SVGAGI come from the germline V gene. The CDR3 here is CASRSGTGRPQHF. In DNA, the CDR3 is TGTGCCAGCAGATCCGGGACAGGGAGGCCCCAGCATTTT.

The chain carries TRBV14 and TRBJ2-4; the D gene is possibly TRBD1 (5 bases). CDR1 and CDR2 from the germline V gene are SGHDN and FVKESK. V was clipped by 1 base and J by 6 bases, with 16 bases between them. The CDR3 contains 16 residues. DNA of the CDR3: TGTGCCAGCAGCCAAGGCGGAACAGGCGCCCGAAACATTCAGTACTTC. Residues: CASSQGGTGARNIQYF.

The rearrangement links TRBV28 to TRBJ1-1; D call uncertain. The CDR3 consists of 14 residues. Trimming took 6 bases from V and 4 from J, leaving 15 bases between them. CDR1 and CDR2 (germline): MDHEN, SYDVKM. The CDR3 here is CASSLVGFSTEAFF. Written as DNA, the CDR3 is TGTGCCAGCAGCTTAGTGGGCTTTTCCACTGAAGCTTTCTTT.